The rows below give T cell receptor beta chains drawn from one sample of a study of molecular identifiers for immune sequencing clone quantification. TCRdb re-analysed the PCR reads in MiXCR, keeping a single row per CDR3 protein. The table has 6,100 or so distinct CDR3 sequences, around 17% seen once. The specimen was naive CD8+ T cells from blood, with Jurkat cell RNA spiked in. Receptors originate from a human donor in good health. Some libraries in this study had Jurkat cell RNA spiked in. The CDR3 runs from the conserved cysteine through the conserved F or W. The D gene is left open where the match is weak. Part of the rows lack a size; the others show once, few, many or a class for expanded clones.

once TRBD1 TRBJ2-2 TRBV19 TGTGCCAGTAGTAAGATCCAACACACAGGGGGAATCGGGGAGCTGTTTTTT CASSKIQHTGGIGELFF
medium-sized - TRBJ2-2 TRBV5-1 TGCGCCAGCAGACAGGACAGCCAGAACACCGGGGAGCTGTTTTTT CASRQDSQNTGELFF
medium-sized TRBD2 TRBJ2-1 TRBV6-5 TGTGCCAGCAGTTATGGGACTAGCGGGAGCTCCTACAATGAGCAGTTCTTC CASSYGTSGSSYNEQFF
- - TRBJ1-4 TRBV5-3 TGTGCCAGCAGCGGATGGACAGCAACTAATGAAAAACTGTTTTTT CASSGWTATNEKLFF
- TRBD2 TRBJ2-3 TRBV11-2 TGTGCTAGCAGCTTACCGGCTAGCGGGAGTGCAGATACGCAGTATTTT CASSLPASGSADTQYF
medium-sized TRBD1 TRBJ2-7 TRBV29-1 TGCAGCGTACTGGGCCAGGGGGCGATGTCCTACGAGCAGTACTTC CSVLGQGAMSYEQYF
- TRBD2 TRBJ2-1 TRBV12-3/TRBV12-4 TGTGCCAGCAGTTCCGGACTAGCGGGGAAGCTCGGTGAGCAGTTCTTC CASSSGLAGKLGEQFF
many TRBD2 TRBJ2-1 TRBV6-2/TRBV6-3 TGTGCCAGCAGTTACGATCCTAGCGGGAGTTTCCTTGGGGAGAAGGATGAGCAGTTCTTC CASSYDPSGSFLGEKDEQFF
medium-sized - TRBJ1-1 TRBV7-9 TGTGCCAGCAGCCGGGCGATGACTGAAGCTTTCTTT CASSRAMTEAFF
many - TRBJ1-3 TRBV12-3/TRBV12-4 TGTGCCAGCACCGCGGATCGTAGCTCTGGAAACACCATATATTTT CASTADRSSGNTIYF
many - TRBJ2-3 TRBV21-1 TGTGCCAGCAGCAAAGCGACGGAGGAGCCGCAGTATTTT CASSKATEEPQYF
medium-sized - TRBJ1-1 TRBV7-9 TGTGCCAGCAGCTTAGGGCAGCTTGAAGCTTTCTTT CASSLGQLEAFF
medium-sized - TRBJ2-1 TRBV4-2 TGTGCCAGCAGCTCCCTGGCCGGGGAGCAGTTCTTC CASSSLAGEQFF
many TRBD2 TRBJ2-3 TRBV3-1 TGTGCCAGCAGCCAAGATGAGGGACTAGCGGACACAGATACGCAGTATTTT CASSQDEGLADTDTQYF
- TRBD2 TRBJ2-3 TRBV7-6 TGTGCCAGCAGCCCACCGACTAGCGTCGACACAGATACGCAGTATTTT CASSPPTSVDTDTQYF
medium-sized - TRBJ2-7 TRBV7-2 TGTGCCAGCAGCTTTGGAAGAGGGAGCTACGAGCAGTACTTC CASSFGRGSYEQYF
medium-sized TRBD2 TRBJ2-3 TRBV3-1 TGTGCCAGCAGCCAAGTCGCTAGCGGGAGGTCGGATACGCAGTATTTT CASSQVASGRSDTQYF
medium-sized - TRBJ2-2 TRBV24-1 TGTGCCACCAGTGCGGCCCGGGGGAACACCGGGGAGCTGTTTTTT CATSAARGNTGELFF
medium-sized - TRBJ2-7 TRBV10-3 TGTGCCATCAGTGAGTTAGGACTTTACGAGCAGTACTTC CAISELGLYEQYF
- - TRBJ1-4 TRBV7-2 TGTGCCAGCAGCTTAGCGAGCCAAAATGAAGAGCTGTTTTTT CASSLASQNEELFF
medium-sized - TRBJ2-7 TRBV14 TGTGCCAGCAGCCAAGATGGAGATAGGGTTAACGAGCAGTACTTC CASSQDGDRVNEQYF
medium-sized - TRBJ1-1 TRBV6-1 TGTGCCACCAGGAACACTGAAGCTTTCTTT CATRNTEAFF
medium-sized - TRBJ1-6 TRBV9 TGTGCCAGCAGCAAGGGACGGGACAATTCACCCCTCCACTTT CASSKGRDNSPLHF
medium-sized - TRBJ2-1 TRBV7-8 TGTGCCAGCAGCTTAGGGGGGGTCGTTATGGGCTCCTACAATGAGCAGTTCTTC CASSLGGVVMGSYNEQFF
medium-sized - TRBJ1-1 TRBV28 TGTGCCAGCAGTTCCTTACAAGACAGACGGAACACTGAAGCTTTCTTT CASSSLQDRRNTEAFF
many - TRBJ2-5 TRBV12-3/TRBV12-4 TGTGCCAGCAGTTTACGTGAAGAGACCCAGTACTTC CASSLREETQYF
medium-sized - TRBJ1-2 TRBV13 TGTGCCAGCAGCTTATCCGGGCTACCTTATGACTATGGCTACACCTTC CASSLSGLPYDYGYTF
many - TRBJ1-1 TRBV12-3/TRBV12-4 TGTGCCAGCACCGGGGTCCCAACCCAAAACTATAGTACTGAAGCTTTCTTT CASTGVPTQNYSTEAFF
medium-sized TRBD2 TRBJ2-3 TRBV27 TGTGCCAGCAGTTTATCGTCTTGGCGGGGGGCCGGGGATACGCAGTATTTT CASSLSSWRGAGDTQYF
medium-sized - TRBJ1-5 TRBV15 TGTGCCACCAGCAGAGATCTGGGATTGAATCAGCCCCAGCATTTT CATSRDLGLNQPQHF
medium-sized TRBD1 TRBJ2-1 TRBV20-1 TGCAGTGCTACTGGACAGGGGATTGAGCAGTTCTTC CSATGQGIEQFF
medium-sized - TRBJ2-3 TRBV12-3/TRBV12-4 TGTGCCAGCAGTTTGGGCAGCGATACGCAGTATTTT CASSLGSDTQYF
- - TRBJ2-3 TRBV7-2 TGTGCCAGCAGCTTACCCGTGACTAGCAGGGGGGCAAATAGGCAGTATTTT CASSLPVTSRGANRQYF
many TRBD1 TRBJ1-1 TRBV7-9 TGTGCCAGCAGCGCAGCACAGGGGAGGGACACTGAAGCTTTCTTT CASSAAQGRDTEAFF
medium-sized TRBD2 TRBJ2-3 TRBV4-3 TGCGCCAGCAGCCAAGATTCCGGGGGGGCCACAGATACGCAGTATTTT CASSQDSGGATDTQYF
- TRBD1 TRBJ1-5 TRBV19 TGTGCCAGTAGCCCGACAGGGGGCGGTCAGCCCCGGCATTTT CASSPTGGGQPRHF
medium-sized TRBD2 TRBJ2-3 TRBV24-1 TGTGCCACCAGCCAAGGGCGACTAGCGGGCACAGATACGCAGTATTTT CATSQGRLAGTDTQYF
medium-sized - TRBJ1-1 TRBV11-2 TGTGCCAGCAGCTTAGTCAGGGATGAAGCTTTCTTT CASSLVRDEAFF
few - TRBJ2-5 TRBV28 TGTGCCAGCGGTGAGCAGGGAAGGGACACCCAGTACTTT CASGEQGRDTQYF
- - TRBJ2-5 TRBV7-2 TGTGCCAGCAGCTTATGGTACGATGAGACCCAGTACTTC CASSLWYDETQYF
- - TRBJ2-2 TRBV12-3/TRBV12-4 TGTACCAGCGGTCCCCTTGGGGGAGTGAACACCGGGGAGCTGTTTTTT CTSGPLGGVNTGELFF
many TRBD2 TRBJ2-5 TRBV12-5 TGTGCTAGTGGCTCGAAAGGAGCGGGGGCGATTCAAGAGACCCAGTACTTC CASGSKGAGAIQETQYF
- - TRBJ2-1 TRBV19 TGTGCCAGTAGTATAGTGGGGGCAGGGCATAGCAATGAGCAGTTCTTC CASSIVGAGHSNEQFF
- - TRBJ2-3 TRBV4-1 TGCGCCAGCAGCCAGGGCAGAGGGCAAAACCGAGATACGCAGTATTTT CASSQGRGQNRDTQYF
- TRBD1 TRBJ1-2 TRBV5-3 TGCGTCAGCAAGAACCCCACGCAGGGGGGATCCTATGGCTACACCTTC CVSKNPTQGGSYGYTF
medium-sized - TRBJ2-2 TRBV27 TGTGCCAGCAGTTTAGGGACAAACACCGGGGAGCTGTTTTTT CASSLGTNTGELFF
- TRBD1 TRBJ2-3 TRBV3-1 TGTGCCAGCAGCCAAGCGGGACAGGGGACAGATACGCAGTATTTT CASSQAGQGTDTQYF
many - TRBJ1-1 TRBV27 TGTGCCAGCAGTCAAATCTTTACCACCACAGTAGCTTTCTTT CASSQIFTTTVAFF
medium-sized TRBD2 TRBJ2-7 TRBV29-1 TGCAGCGCCGGCGGCGGGGGGCTCTACGAGCAGTACTTC CSAGGGGLYEQYF